This T cell receptor beta chain is drawn from a study of OX40 agonist ivuxolimab in advanced cancers. A note on the overall study: Ivuxolimab was a fully human IgG2 agonistic monoclonal antibody targeting the costimulatory receptor OX40 (CD134). Intravenous ivuxolimab was administered to patients every 2 weeks at six dose levels: 0.01, 0.1, 0.3, 1.5, 3 and 10 mg/kg. Of the roughly 54 dose-escalation patients, hepatocellular carcinoma was present in about 20, melanoma in roughly 15, renal cell carcinoma in 9 and head and neck cancer in 9. The dose-escalation cohort was 80% to 90% male with a mean age of around 64 years, ranging from roughly 23 to 80. Patients were allowed to have had prior anti-PD-1, anti-PD-L1 or anti-CTLA-4 therapy, and 40% of the dose-escalation patients had previously received checkpoint inhibitors. Partial responses occurred in three dose-escalation patients, of whom one had hepatocellular carcinoma and two had cutaneous melanoma. The point of sequencing TCRbeta in the periphery was to test whether ivuxolimab changed TCR sequence diversity and drove clonal T-cell expansion. The paper reports the monotherapy dose-escalation portion (N = 52 patients) of the phase I ivuxolimab trial.

To sequence the TCRbeta CDR3 region, genomic DNA was isolated from the sorted cells. The immunoSEQ Assay was used to sequence the TCRbeta CDR3 regions. In its TCRdb copy, this immuneACCESS table keeps in-frame sequences only and misses some clones. Where compared with another copy, unresolved V genes explain less than half of these, and the others have no known cause. Counted in this sample were over 60,000 clones; 80% to 90% of them appeared once. In total, the top ten clones hold roughly 1.9% of the sample. Per the germline V gene, MNHNS is the CDR1 and SASEGT is the CDR2. V is reduced by 5 bases and J by 1 base, leaving a spacing of 12 bases between them. The CDR3, cysteine through phenylalanine, is 15 amino acids long. Only the CDR3 region is kept as DNA, spanning 45 bases read in frame from base 1. In regard to this clone: It lacks a known antigen. It has no much larger one-base neighbor in the sample; base qualities were not kept.

The trial excluded patients who had a history of autoimmune disease or who were on systemic immunosuppression. In every dose cohort, peripheral blood was drawn for TCR sequencing at baseline, cycle 4 day 1, and cycle 7 day 1. Samples were obtained from an open-label, multicenter, first-in-human phase I dose-escalation trial of ivuxolimab. The trial enrolled adults with locally advanced or metastatic head and neck squamous cell, hepatocellular, melanoma or renal cell carcinoma. Before TCR sequencing, CD4+ T cells and CD8+ T cells were sorted from peripheral blood as separate populations. Findings and caveats that apply to the study as a whole: Low levels of normalized T-cell clonal expansion were also seen in some patients who did not respond. Which antigens the clonally expanded peripheral T cells were specific for was not determined. After ivuxolimab, more expanded clones were found on average in CD8+ T cells than in CD4+ T cells. At doses of 0.1 to 3.0 mg/kg, clonal expansion of both CD4+ and CD8+ blood T cells was observed from baseline to week 6. In partial responders in the 0.1-3.0 mg/kg groups, normalized peripheral clonal expansion was found to be among the lowest, especially among CD8+ T cells.

The chain joins TRBV6-1 to TRBJ2-1; TRBD1 might be the D gene, on 8 matching bases. The specimen comprised CD4+ or CD8+ T cells sorted from blood, sampled in a trial of the OX40 agonist ivuxolimab. The clonotype comes from an adult with an advanced solid tumor such as melanoma, head and neck, liver or kidney cancer. The CDR3 here reads CASSKQGGSYNEQFF. The DNA is as follows: TGTGCCAGCAGTAAACAGGGGGGGTCCTACAATGAGCAGTTCTTC.